These 21 T cell receptor beta chains originate from one sample sequenced in a study of cytomegalovirus exposure and HLA in healthy donors (dated by TCRdb to 2015 to 2018). The library was built by means of the immunoSEQ multiplex PCR assay. A mixture of 60 forward primers for TCR Vbeta segments and 13 reverse primers for TCR Jbeta segments was used in the multiplex PCR. Imported from immuneACCESS, the table was reduced by TCRdb to in-frame sequences with V and J called. These copies leave out some clones; in studies compared against another copy, an unresolved V gene accounts for under half, and the cause of the remainder is not known. In all, the sample holds some 140,000 clones, and more than 70% of those were seen once. The top ten hold approximately 0.86% of the sample. What was sequenced was PBMCs. Receptors were obtained from an older woman in good health and CMV-seronegative.

The rearrangement links TRBV27 to TRBJ2-5; D might be TRBD2 (5 bases). The V end was cut by 6 bases, the J end by 2 bases, with 19 bases between. The CDR3 is made up of 16 amino acids. Germline CDR1 MNHEY, CDR2 SMNVEV (reference sequence). CDR3 protein: CASSQSVRGHQETQYF. In nucleotides, the CDR3 is TGTGCCAGCAGCCAATCCGTACGAGGGCATCAAGAGACCCAGTACTTC.

The V call is TRBV4-2, the J call TRBJ1-4, with 7 nucleotides matching TRBD1. Germline V lookup: CDR1 LGHNA, CDR2 YNFKEQ. V was clipped by 1 base and J by 4 bases; unmatched bases: 6. The CDR3 length is 16 residues. The CDR3, as DNA: TGTGCCAGCAGCCAAGCGACCAGACAGGGTAATGAAAAACTGTTTTTT. Protein: CASSQATRQGNEKLFF.

This clone was found once. This chain links TRBV9 with TRBJ2-3; possible D gene TRBD1, 6 bases. V was shortened by 2 bases and J by 2 bases, with 12 bases between the two germline ends. This CDR3 is built from 15 residues. Germline V gives CDR1 SGDLS, CDR2 YYNGEE. In DNA, the CDR3 is TGTGCCAGCAGCGTCGGCCAGGGGTTCACAGATACGCAGTATTTT. Amino acid sequence: CASSVGQGFTDTQYF.

V is TRBV30 and J is TRBJ1-1, with 8 bases lining up with TRBD1. V trimming: 3 bases; J trimming: 5 bases; junction bases outside the gene matches: 23. Germline lookup yields CDR1 GTSNPN and CDR2 SVGIG (reference sequence). The CDR3 runs to 19 residues. CDR3 nucleotide sequence: TGTGCCTGGAGCCGCAATCAGGGGGCCGGGTTAAAACGGCGGACTGAAGCTTTCTTT. Amino acid sequence: CAWSRNQGAGLKRRTEAFF.

This clone was detected a few times. Other nucleotide sequences in the sample specify the same CDR3. The V and J genes are TRBV7-2 and TRBJ1-5; possible D gene TRBD1, 6 bases. Looked up from germline, CDR1 is SGHTA and CDR2 is FQGNSA. V lost 3 bases to trimming and J lost 0 bases, with 6 bases between them. This CDR3 contains 14 residues. The CDR3 DNA is TGTGCCAGCAGCTTGGACAGTAGCAATCAGCCCCAGCATTTT. It translates to CASSLDSSNQPQHF.

This clone has only a few counts. The V gene is TRBV19, the J gene TRBJ2-3; the match to TRBD1 covers 9 bases. This CDR3 is built from 16 residues. Germline CDR1 is LNHDA and CDR2 is SQIVND (reference sequence). Trimming took 4 bases from V and 1 from J; bases not matched to a gene: 6. CDR3 bases: TGTGCCAGTAGTACTCAGGGGACAGGGCGCACAGATACGCAGTATTTT. It encodes CASSTQGTGRTDTQYF.

The chain combines TRBV9 with TRBJ1-2; the D gene is possibly TRBD1 (5 bases). This CDR3 is 15 amino acids long. Germline V gene sequence: CDR1 SGDLS, CDR2 YYNGEE. V lost 0 bases to trimming and J lost 0 bases, with 9 bases between them. The CDR3 DNA sequence: TGTGCCAGCAGCGTAGCCAACAGGACTAACTATGGCTACACCTTC. It is translated as CASSVANRTNYGYTF.

This clone was observed once. This chain uses TRBV5-1 with TRBJ2-3; perhaps TRBD2 as D (6 bases). Germline CDR1 reads SGHRS; CDR2 reads YFSETQ. The CDR3 has 15 residues. The V and J ends lost 5 bases and 6 bases respectively, with 19 bases between them. The CDR3 region has the DNA TGCGCCAGCAGTCTCGGGACTGATCTTGTGGATACGCAGTATTTT. This sequence encodes CASSLGTDLVDTQYF. Drawing the rest from reference TRBV5-1 and TRBJ2-3, the complete variable domain is KAGVTQTPRYLIKTRGQQVTLSCSPISGHRSVSWYQQTPGQGLQFLFEYFSETQRNKGNFPGRFSGRQFSNSRSEMNVSTLELGDSALYLCASSLGTDLVDTQYFGPGTRLTVL.

The chain couples TRBV7-2 to TRBJ2-5; 8 bases fit TRBD1. Germline CDR1 and CDR2: SGHTA and FQGNSA. V gave up 5 bases and J gave up 2 bases; unmatched junction bases: 10. This CDR3 comprises 16 residues. The CDR3 protein is CASSPQLTGGQETQYF. The DNA of the CDR3 is TGTGCCAGCAGCCCACAGTTAACAGGGGGACAAGAGACCCAGTACTTC.

This clone came up a few times. The genes are TRBV5-1 and TRBJ2-3; 12 bases fit TRBD2. V was pared by 3 bases and J by 4 bases, with 6 bases of the junction left unmatched. CDR1 is SGHRS and CDR2 is YFSETQ in the germline V gene. The CDR3 has 16 amino acids. CDR3 region: CASSWGLAGISDTQYF. In DNA form, the CDR3 reads TGCGCCAGCAGCTGGGGACTAGCGGGCATCTCAGATACGCAGTATTTT.

This chain connects TRBV15 to TRBJ2-5, with TRBD2 as a possible D gene (5 bases). Trimming pared 0 bases from V and 1 base from J, leaving 6 bases between. This CDR3 spans 14 amino acids. Germline values: CDR1 LNHNV, CDR2 YYDKDF (reference sequence). The CDR3 bases are TGTGCCACCAGCAGAGAGAGGGTCCAAGAGACCCAGTACTTC. It is translated as CATSRERVQETQYF.

This sequence joins TRBV6-5 and TRBJ1-2, with 7 bases matching TRBD1. Germline CDR1 is MNHEY and CDR2 is SVGAGI. The CDR3 contains 14 residues. V was pared by 4 bases and J by 10 bases, with 12 bases of the junction left unmatched. CDR3 DNA: TGTGCCAGCAGTTCCCAGACAGGGAATCGCGACTACACCTTC. Translation: CASSSQTGNRDYTF.

This clone was detected a few times. J is TRBJ2-2 and V is TRBV2, with 7 bases lining up with TRBD1. Trimming at V came to 6 bases and at J to 6 bases, leaving 7 bases not matched to a gene. This CDR3 contains 14 residues. The V gene's germline CDR1 is SNHLY and CDR2 FYNNEI. The CDR3 DNA reads TGTGCCAGCAGCTCACGGACAGGTTCCGGGGAGCTGTTTTTT. Translation: CASSSRTGSGELFF.

This clone was seen a few times. The J gene is TRBJ2-1, the V gene TRBV5-1, with 9 nucleotides matching TRBD1. This CDR3 comprises 14 residues. Germline values: CDR1 SGHRS, CDR2 YFSETQ. With 4 bases clipped from V and 7 bases from J, the junction kept 6 bases outside the gene matches. This CDR3 reads CASSRDRALNEQFF. The CDR3 DNA reads as TGCGCCAGCAGCCGGGACAGGGCGCTGAATGAGCAGTTCTTC.

The chain combines TRBV11-2 with TRBJ1-2, with D unresolved. V lost 6 bases and J 4 bases, leaving 15 bases between the germline ends. The length of the CDR3 is 14 residues. The germline CDR1 and CDR2 sequences are SGHAT and FQNNGV. CDR3 coding DNA: TGTGCCAGCAGGTCGGGCGGGCAGATCTATGGCTACACCTTC. Its translation is CASRSGGQIYGYTF.

The rearrangement joins TRBV7-8 to TRBJ2-7; maybe TRBD1 (5 bases). CDR1 is SGHVS and CDR2 is FQNEAQ in the germline V gene. V gave up 5 bases and J gave up 3 bases, with 17 bases separating them. CDR3 length equals 15 residues. CDR3: CASSLLPKQGYEQYF. CDR3 DNA sequence: TGTGCCAGCAGCCTCCTTCCTAAGCAGGGCTACGAGCAGTACTTC.

V gene TRBV7-9 combines with J gene TRBJ2-5, with TRBD2 matching 12 bases. In germline, CDR1 is SEHNR, CDR2 FQNEAQ (reference sequence). V gave up 5 bases and J gave up 1 base; unmatched junction bases: 8. The CDR3 extends over 17 amino acids. CDR3 nucleotides: TGTGCCAGCAGCCCCGGGGCACTAGCGGGGGGCCAAGAGACCCAGTACTTC. It is translated as CASSPGALAGGQETQYF.

A note on this clone: The sample holds other DNA sequences that translate to the same CDR3. The chain uses TRBV4-2 and TRBJ2-1; tentative D call: TRBD2 (6 bases). The CDR3 length is 14 residues. V dropped 8 bases and J dropped 2 bases, with 13 bases sitting between them. CDR1 is LGHNA and CDR2 is YNFKEQ in the germline V gene. The CDR3 DNA follows: TGTGCCAGCGGGGAGGTAGCTACCTACAATGAGCAGTTCTTC. As protein: CASGEVATYNEQFF.

This clone occurred once. The chain employs TRBV28 and TRBJ2-3; D is undetermined. The CDR3 sequence is 12 residues long. The V end was cut by 8 bases, the J end by 0 bases, with 6 bases between. Germline V CDR1 and CDR2: MDHEN, SYDVKM. CDR3 residues: CASSDSTDTQYF. CDR3 DNA sequence: TGTGCCAGCTCAGATAGCACAGATACGCAGTATTTT.

This chain connects TRBV21-1 to TRBJ2-7; whether TRBD1, the table's D call, matches the DNA was not checked. TRBV21-1 has pseudogene status. The CDR3 runs 18 residues. The CDR3 DNA is TGTGCCAGCAGCAAATTTTTGAAAACGTCACCAGGGGGTTACGAGCAGTACTTC. As protein: CASSKFLKTSPGGYEQYF.

The genes are TRBV10-3 and TRBJ2-3, with 9 positions matching TRBD2. Germline CDR1 is ENHRY and CDR2 is SYGVKD. V lost 5 bases and J lost 1; bases outside the gene matches: 10. CDR3 length equals 17 residues. The CDR3: CAISPAGGRGGTDTQYF. The CDR3 bases are TGTGCCATCAGTCCCGCGGGGGGGCGAGGTGGCACAGATACGCAGTATTTT.